This T cell receptor (beta chain) was captured by sequencing in a study of cytomegalovirus exposure and HLA in healthy donors. A multiplex PCR was run with 60 Vbeta primers and 13 Jbeta primers. Here immunoSEQ multiplex PCR was the method, and the copy in TCRdb shows in-frame clones only, minus some. The sample lists about 67,000 clones, about 65% occurring once. The TCR originated in a woman between 25 and 40 years old in good health and CMV-seronegative. The specimen was PBMCs.

The CDR3: CASTRTTGLRMNTEAFF. The CDR3, as DNA: TGTGCCAGTACCCGAACGACAGGGCTACGAATGAACACTGAAGCTTTCTTT. The gene calls are TRBV19 and TRBJ1-1, with TRBD1 matching 7 bases. The CDR3 length is 17 residues. Germline loops: CDR1 LNHDA, CDR2 SQIVND (reference sequence). The V and J ends lost 7 bases and 0 bases, in that order; junction bases with no gene match: 14.